The clone carrying this T cell receptor beta chain was counted ten times or more. Its cognate antigen is unknown. The data stem from a study of T cells in Graves' hyperthyroidism and ophthalmopathy. The source material, RNA transcripts, was used to amplify TCR beta CDR3 regions. HTBI primers drove first-round RT-PCR of the TCR CDR3. TCRdb ran MiXCR on the multiplex PCR reads and lists one entry per CDR3 protein. The top ten clones hold 40% of a sample with about 380,000 distinct CDR3 sequences, 18% of them seen once. Study results and caveats: Most clonotypes expanded in the thyroid (above 0.001) were also present in blood.

Germline V gene sequence: CDR1 SGHRS, CDR2 YFSETQ. The germline V and J ends were trimmed by 4 bases and 7 bases, with 18 bases remaining between them. The CDR3 length is 15 residues. Each ophthalmopathy patient scored at least 3 on the Clinical Activity Score and at least 4 on NOSPECS grade, with duration under 3 months. The V and J genes are TRBV5-1 and TRBJ2-1; no firm D call. Sequenced input: blood. The receptor comes from a man aged 18 to 35 with Graves' ophthalmopathy. CDR3 nucleotide sequence: TGCGCCAGCAGCACACCTGAGGTGGGTCGAAATGAGCAGTTCTTC. Translating gives CASSTPEVGRNEQFF.